Each of the 27 T cell receptor beta chains below was sequenced from the same sample in a study of cytomegalovirus exposure and HLA in healthy donors. Use of 60 Vbeta and 13 Jbeta primers characterized the PCR. Profiling relied on immunoSEQ multiplex PCR, and the TCRdb table lists in-frame clones only, not all of them. The sample lists 150,000 or so clones; over 60% were seen once. The specimen was PBMCs. The source is a man aged 35-49 years in good health and CMV-seropositive.

The V and J genes are TRBV2 and TRBJ1-2; the match to TRBD1 covers 7 bases. Trimming removed 4 bases from V and 8 bases from J; junction bases left unmatched: 7. The CDR3 has 13 amino acids. Germline values: CDR1 SNHLY, CDR2 FYNNEI. CDR3 nucleotides: TGTGCCAGCAGTGGTGACAGGGTGGGGGGCTACACCTTC. Translated: CASSGDRVGGYTF.

V usage is TRBV18 and J usage is TRBJ2-3, with TRBD1 matching over 7 bases. V dropped 3 bases and J dropped 2; count of bases not matched to a gene: 11. The germline V gene has CDR1 KGHSH and CDR2 LQKENI. The CDR3 has 17 residues. CDR3 sequence reads: CASSPRARGSSTDTQYF. The CDR3 DNA reads TGTGCCAGCTCACCGCGTGCCAGGGGGTCCTCCACAGATACGCAGTATTTT.

The rearrangement links TRBV5-1 to TRBJ2-3; 10 bases match TRBD2. CDR1 SGHRS and CDR2 YFSETQ come from the germline V gene. V shed 4 bases and J 3 bases; nucleotides not matched to a gene: 8. The CDR3 length is 16 residues. The CDR3 loop reads CASSELAGGGTDTQYF. The CDR3 region has the DNA TGCGCCAGCAGCGAGTTAGCGGGAGGCGGGACAGATACGCAGTATTTT.

The count of this clone is one. V gene TRBV4-1 combines with J gene TRBJ2-1, with D maybe TRBD2 (6 bases). The CDR3 has 16 amino acids. The germline CDR1 and CDR2 sequences are MGHRA and YSYEKL. V lost 0 bases and J 2 bases, leaving 11 bases between the germline ends. As DNA, the CDR3 is TGCGCCAGCAGCCAAGATCAGGCGGGAACCTACAATGAGCAGTTCTTC. As protein: CASSQDQAGTYNEQFF.

The chain uses TRBV7-9 and TRBJ1-2; D may be TRBD1 (5 bases). This CDR3 is built from 12 residues. Trimming shortened V by 1 base and J by 6 bases, and 6 bases separated the two germline ends. The germline gives CDR1 SEHNR, CDR2 FQNEAQ (reference sequence). This chain's CDR3 is CASSLGGDGYTF. The CDR3 nucleotides read TGTGCCAGCAGCTTAGGGGGGGATGGCTACACCTTC.

The V call is TRBV15, the J call TRBJ1-1; 10 bases match TRBD1. Germline V gene data show CDR1 as LNHNV and CDR2 as YYDKDF (reference sequence). CDR3 length: 14 amino acids. Trimming took 3 bases from V and 5 from J; bases not matched to a gene: 3. The CDR3 DNA sequence: TGTGCCACCAGCAGGTGGGACAGGGGTACTGAAGCTTTCTTT. It translates to CATSRWDRGTEAFF.

V gene TRBV6-5 combines with J gene TRBJ2-2, with 7 nucleotides matching TRBD1. After removal of 2 bases from V and 0 bases from J, the junction contained 0 bases not matched to a gene. The length of the CDR3 is 15 residues. Germline V CDR1 and CDR2: MNHEY, SVGAGI. CDR3 nucleotides: TGTGCCAGCAGTTACGACAGGGCGAACACCGGGGAGCTGTTTTTT. This translates into CASSYDRANTGELFF.

V is TRBV29-1 and J is TRBJ1-4; 7 positions agree with TRBD1. The germline CDR1 and CDR2 sequences are SQVTM and ANQGSEA. The V segment lost 6 bases and the J segment 3 bases; nucleotides outside the gene matches: 10. The CDR3 totals 15 residues. DNA for the CDR3: TGCAGCGTCGATGACCCCGGGACAGCTAATGAAAAACTGTTTTTT. Translating gives CSVDDPGTANEKLFF.

The V gene is TRBV2, the J gene TRBJ2-4; 7 bases map to TRBD2. V lost 2 bases to trimming and J lost 1 base; unmatched junction nucleotides: 5. CDR3 size: 16 residues. The germline V gene encodes CDR1 SNHLY and CDR2 FYNNEI. The CDR3 DNA reads TGTGCCAGCAGTGAAAGGGAGGGAGCCGCCAAAAACATTCAGTACTTC. It translates to CASSEREGAAKNIQYF. The entire variable domain, with the rest obtained from reference TRBV2 and TRBJ2-4, is as follows: EPEVTQTPSHQVTQMGQEVILRCVPISNHLYFYWYRQILGQKVEFLVSFYNNEISEKSEIFDDQFSVERPDGSNFTLKIRSTKLEDSAMYFCASSEREGAAKNIQYFGAGTRLSVL.

As DNA, the CDR3 is TGCGCCAGCAGCTTGTCGGGGGGGGAGGATACGCAGTATTTT. Protein: CASSLSGGEDTQYF. This rearrangement joins TRBV5-1 to TRBJ2-3, with 8 positions matching TRBD2. Per germline, CDR1 SGHRS and CDR2 YFSETQ. V lost 1 base and J lost 6; bases outside the gene matches: 4. This CDR3 is 14 amino acids long.

The chain combines TRBV18 with TRBJ2-5; D remains ambiguous. Germline CDR1 is KGHSH and CDR2 is LQKENI. The CDR3 runs to 12 residues. V was pared by 4 bases and J by 11 bases, with 14 bases between. CDR3 DNA: TGTGCCAGCTCACAATACGGAGAAGAGCAGTACTTC. It is translated as CASSQYGEEQYF.

This clone came up a few times. The CDR3 DNA reads TGTGCCAGCGGACAGCGAAACTATGGCTACACCTTC. Amino acid sequence: CASGQRNYGYTF. This sequence joins TRBV28 and TRBJ1-2, with D perhaps matching TRBD1 (6 bases). V was trimmed by 8 bases and J by 2 bases, leaving 9 bases between them. CDR1 and CDR2 from the germline V gene are MDHEN and SYDVKM. The CDR3 covers 12 residues.

The chain combines TRBV6-5 with TRBJ2-4, with D unresolved. V lost 6 bases and J 2 bases, leaving 8 bases between the germline ends. CDR3 length: 13 amino acids. Germline V gene data show CDR1 as MNHEY and CDR2 as SVGAGI. The CDR3 nucleotides read TGTGCCAGCAGGCTCGGGTCCAAAAACATTCAGTACTTC. Translated, it gives CASRLGSKNIQYF.

There are a few counts of this clone. The chain joins TRBV7-3 to TRBJ1-1, with D hard to call. The CDR3 loop spans 13 amino acids. The V and J ends lost 5 bases and 5 bases respectively, with 12 bases between them. Germline CDR1 SGHTA, CDR2 FQGTGA. The CDR3 DNA is TGTGCCAGCAGCCGTAAGGGCGGGACTGAAGCTTTCTTT. Protein product: CASSRKGGTEAFF.

A few counts support this clone. The DNA for the CDR3 is TGTGCCAGCAGTTACTCGGGGACAATGAACTACGAGCAGTACTTC. Residues: CASSYSGTMNYEQYF. The J gene is TRBJ2-7, the V gene TRBV6-5, with D perhaps TRBD1 (6 bases). CDR3 length equals 15 residues. The germline V and J ends were trimmed by 0 bases and 3 bases, with 12 bases remaining between them. Germline V gene data show CDR1 as MNHEY and CDR2 as SVGAGI.

This clone was seen a few times. CDR3 coding DNA: TGTGCCAGCAGTCGGACCGGGACAGGGGTCTCTGGAAACACCATATATTTT. Protein: CASSRTGTGVSGNTIYF. V usage is TRBV28 and J usage is TRBJ1-3; 10 bases align to TRBD1. Germline V gene data show CDR1 as MDHEN and CDR2 as SYDVKM. The CDR3 extends over 17 amino acids. V lost 5 bases and J lost 0; bases outside the gene matches: 7.

CDR3 sequence (DNA): TGTGCCAGCAGCTTAGCGGGGGCCCCTAATTCACCCCTCCACTTT. It is translated as CASSLAGAPNSPLHF. V and J are TRBV7-9 and TRBJ1-6, with D maybe TRBD1 (6 bases). This CDR3 has 15 amino acids. V was cut by 0 bases and J by 6 bases, with 9 bases left in between. Germline CDR1 is SEHNR and CDR2 is FQNEAQ (reference sequence).

V is TRBV4-1 and J is TRBJ2-7; D not resolved. V lost 0 bases to trimming and J lost 4 bases, with 7 bases between them. CDR3 length: 13 amino acids. From germline, CDR1 is MGHRA and CDR2 YSYEKL. This CDR3 reads CASSQDGAYEQYF. DNA for the CDR3: TGCGCCAGCAGCCAAGACGGTGCGTACGAGCAGTACTTC.

The chain uses TRBV7-2 and TRBJ2-5, with D possibly being TRBD2 (5 bases). The tail of the sequence fits TRBJ2-7 better, so the J call may be wrong. CDR3 size: 18 residues. Germline assignment: CDR1 SGHTA and CDR2 FQGNSA. CDR3 DNA: TGTGCCAGCAGCTTAGCGCCCGGCAGCAGTCTAGCTTCCTACGAGCAGTACTTC. It encodes CASSLAPGSSLASYEQYF.

The V gene is TRBV5-1, the J gene TRBJ1-4; D not certain. CDR1 SGHRS and CDR2 YFSETQ come from the germline V gene. Deletions cut 4 bases from V and 4 bases from J, with 17 bases between. The CDR3 contains 16 residues. The DNA for the CDR3 is TGCGCCAGCAGCCGGGCTCCCCCGGGGAATAATGAAAAACTGTTTTTT. Translating gives CASSRAPPGNNEKLFF.

The CDR3, as DNA: TGTGCCACCGCCCCCTCCCCAGGGGATAATCAGCCCCAGCATTTT. The encoded protein is CATAPSPGDNQPQHF. V and J are TRBV10-3 and TRBJ1-5, with D tentatively TRBD1 (6 bases). There are 15 residues in the CDR3. V dropped 10 bases and J dropped 4 bases, with 20 bases sitting between them. Germline CDR1 and CDR2: ENHRY and SYGVKD.

On this clone itself: Other nucleotide sequences in the sample specify the same CDR3. This sequence joins TRBV7-9 and TRBJ2-7; perhaps TRBD1 as D (5 bases). The germline V gene encodes CDR1 SEHNR and CDR2 FQNEAQ (reference sequence). CDR3 size: 12 residues. The V end was cut by 2 bases, the J end by 3 bases, with 5 bases between. CDR3 sequence (DNA): TGTGCCAGCAGCTTACAGGGCTACGAGCAGTACTTC. Translation: CASSLQGYEQYF. Combining the CDR3 with reference TRBV7-9 and TRBJ2-7 gives the whole variable domain DTGVSQNPRHKITKRGQNVTFRCDPISEHNRLYWYRQTLGQGPEFLTYFQNEAQLEKSRLLSDRFSAERPKGSFSTLEIQRTEQGDSAMYLCASSLQGYEQYFGPGTRLTVT.

This clone turned up a few times. The genes are TRBV30 and TRBJ2-7; 7 nucleotides align to TRBD1. The germline V gene encodes CDR1 GTSNPN and CDR2 SVGIG (reference sequence). V shed 5 bases, J shed 0 bases, and the junction held 7 bases outside the gene matches. CDR3 length: 14 amino acids. CDR3 nucleotide sequence: TGTGCCTGGGTCAGACAGGGAAGCTCCTACGAGCAGTACTTC. The encoded protein is CAWVRQGSSYEQYF.

The chain joins TRBV4-1 to TRBJ2-7, with 7 bases matching TRBD1. J was trimmed by 4 bases and V by 6 bases; bases with no gene match: 9. Germline V gene sequence: CDR1 MGHRA, CDR2 YSYEKL. The CDR3 is 14 residues long. The CDR3 sequence: CASRKGDRAYEQYF. The CDR3 DNA is TGCGCCAGCAGAAAGGGCGACAGGGCTTACGAGCAGTACTTC.

This sequence joins TRBV18 and TRBJ1-2; TRBD1 agrees at 8 bases. With V trimmed by 2 bases and J by 6 bases, 5 bases remained unmatched. The CDR3 runs to 14 residues. Germline CDR1 is KGHSH and CDR2 is LQKENI. DNA of the CDR3: TGTGCCAGCTCACCAAGGACAGGGTGGGATGGCTACACCTTC. Its translation: CASSPRTGWDGYTF.

V gene TRBV10-3 combines with J gene TRBJ2-7; TRBD1 agrees at 8 bases. J was trimmed by 5 bases and V by 3 bases; bases with no gene match: 6. This CDR3 contains 14 residues. Germline values: CDR1 ENHRY, CDR2 SYGVKD. This CDR3 reads CAISDDRGGHEQYF. CDR3 sequence (DNA): TGTGCCATCAGTGACGACAGGGGTGGCCACGAGCAGTACTTC.

A few counts support this clone. This chain connects TRBV5-1 to TRBJ2-5, with TRBD1 matching over 9 bases. The CDR3 is 15 residues long. CDR1 is SGHRS and CDR2 is YFSETQ in the germline V gene. The ends lost 3 bases at V and 1 base at J; junction bases unmatched: 4. The CDR3 nucleotides are TGCGCCAGCAGCTGGATACAGGGGGCCCAAGAGACCCAGTACTTC. This codes for CASSWIQGAQETQYF. The full variable domain, its missing parts supplied by reference TRBV5-1 and TRBJ2-5, is KAGVTQTPRYLIKTRGQQVTLSCSPISGHRSVSWYQQTPGQGLQFLFEYFSETQRNKGNFPGRFSGRQFSNSRSEMNVSTLELGDSALYLCASSWIQGAQETQYFGPGTRLLVL.